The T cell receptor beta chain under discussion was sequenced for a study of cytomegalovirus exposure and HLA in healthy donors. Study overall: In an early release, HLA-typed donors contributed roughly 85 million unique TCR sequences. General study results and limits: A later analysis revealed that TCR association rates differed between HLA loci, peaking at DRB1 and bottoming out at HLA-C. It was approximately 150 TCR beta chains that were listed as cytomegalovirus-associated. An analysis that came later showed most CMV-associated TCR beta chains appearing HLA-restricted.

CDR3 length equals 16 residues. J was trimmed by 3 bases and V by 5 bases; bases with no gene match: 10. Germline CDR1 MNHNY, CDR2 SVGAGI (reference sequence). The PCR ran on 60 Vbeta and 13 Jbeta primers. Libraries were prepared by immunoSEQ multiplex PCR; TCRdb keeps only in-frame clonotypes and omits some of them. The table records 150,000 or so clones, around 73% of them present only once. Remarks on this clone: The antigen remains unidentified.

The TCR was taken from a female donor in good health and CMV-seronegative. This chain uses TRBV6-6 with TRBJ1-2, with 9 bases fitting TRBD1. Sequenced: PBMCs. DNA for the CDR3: TGTGCCAGCAGTCCCCCAACAGGGGGCGACGACTATGGCTACACCTTC. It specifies CASSPPTGGDDYGYTF.